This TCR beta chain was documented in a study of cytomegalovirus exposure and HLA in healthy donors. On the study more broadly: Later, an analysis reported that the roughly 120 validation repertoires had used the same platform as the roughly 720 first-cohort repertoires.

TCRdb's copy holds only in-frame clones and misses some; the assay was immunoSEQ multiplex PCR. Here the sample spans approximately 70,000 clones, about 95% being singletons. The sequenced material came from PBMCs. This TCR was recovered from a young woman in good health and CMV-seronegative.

The CDR3 sequence is CASSQGQGVLGPLHF. In DNA form, the CDR3 reads TGTGCCAGCAGCCAGGGACAGGGGGTCCTGGGACCCCTCCACTTT. This rearrangement joins TRBV7-2 to TRBJ1-6; the match to TRBD1 covers 11 bases. Per the germline V gene, CDR1 is SGHTA and CDR2 is FQGNSA. The CDR3 is made up of 15 amino acids. The V segment lost 5 bases and the J segment 12 bases; nucleotides outside the gene matches: 9.